The sequence of this TCR beta chain was determined in a study of CD4 and CD8 cells across lung adenocarcinoma regions. V gave up 5 bases and J gave up 2 bases, with 12 bases separating them. CDR1 DFQATT and CDR2 SNEGSKA come from the germline V gene (reference sequence). The CDR3 contains 13 residues. Samples came from patients with localized non-small cell lung adenocarcinoma. TCRdb fed the PCR reads into MiXCR, producing one record per CDR3 protein. The sample holds under 20,000 distinct CDR3 sequences, 46% seen once. The TCR comes from a male donor with lung adenocarcinoma. The CD4 and CD8 labels of this study may be unreliable. The genes are TRBV20-1 and TRBJ1-1, with a weak D call TRBD1 (6 bases). Sequenced material: CD4+ T cells from the margin of a lung tumor. In nucleotides, the CDR3 is TGCAGTGCTGGGGGGACACTAAACACTGAAGCTTTCTTT. Translating gives CSAGGTLNTEAFF.